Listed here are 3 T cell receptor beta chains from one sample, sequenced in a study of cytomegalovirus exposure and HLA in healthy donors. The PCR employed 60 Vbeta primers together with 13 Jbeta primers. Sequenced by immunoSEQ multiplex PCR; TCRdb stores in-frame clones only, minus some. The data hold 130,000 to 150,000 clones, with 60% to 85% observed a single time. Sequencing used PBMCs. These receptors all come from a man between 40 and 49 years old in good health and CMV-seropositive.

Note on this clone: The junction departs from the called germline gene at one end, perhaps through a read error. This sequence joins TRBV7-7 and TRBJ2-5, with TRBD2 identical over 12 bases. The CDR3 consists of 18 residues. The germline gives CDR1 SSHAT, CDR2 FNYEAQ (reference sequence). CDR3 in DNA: TGTGCTAGCAGCTTAGCGCCCGGGCTAGCGGGGGGGAAGGAGACCCAGTACTTC. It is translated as CASSLAPGLAGGKETQYF.

CDR3 DNA sequence: TGTGCCAGCAGCCCGGGACTAGTCGTAGGTACGCAGTATTTT. Encoded protein: CASSPGLVVGTQYF. J is TRBJ2-3 and V is TRBV7-6, with TRBD2 identical over 8 bases. V was clipped by 5 bases and J by 8 bases; unmatched bases: 9. CDR1 and CDR2 (germline): SGHVS, FNYEAQ. This CDR3 spans 14 amino acids.

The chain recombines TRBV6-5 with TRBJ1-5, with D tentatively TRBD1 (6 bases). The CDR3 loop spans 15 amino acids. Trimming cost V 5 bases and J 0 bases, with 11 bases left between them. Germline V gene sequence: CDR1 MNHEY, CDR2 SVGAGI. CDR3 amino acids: CASSKNRDSNQPQHF. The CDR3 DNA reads TGTGCCAGCAGTAAGAACAGGGATAGCAATCAGCCCCAGCATTTT.